A selection of T cell receptor beta chains follows, all from one sample in a study. TCRdb re-called the 5' RACE reads with MiXCR, one entry per CDR3 protein. Among around 29,000 distinct CDR3 sequences, roughly 24% were seen once, and the ten largest hold 3.5% to 4%. Input material: naive CD4+ T cells sorted from a lymph node. The receptors here all came from a female donor with breast cancer. Each CDR3 is given with its conserved first and last residue. The order of the fields is V gene, clone size, J gene, D gene, CDR3 protein, CDR3 DNA. D genes are given only for firm matches. Not all rows give a size; the values are once, few, many and, for expanded clones, a class.

>TRBV20-1|few|TRBJ2-1|.
CSARDLQGFGNEQFF
TGCAGTGCTAGAGATCTCCAGGGGTTTGGTAATGAGCAGTTCTTC
>TRBV28|many|TRBJ1-2|.
CASSLGPGGGTRGGYTF
TGTGCCAGCAGTTTAGGCCCGGGGGGAGGAACCCGGGGTGGCTACACCTTC
>TRBV12-3/TRBV12-4|.|TRBJ1-4|.
CASSFNSNEKLFF
TGTGCCAGCAGTTTTAACAGTAATGAAAAACTGTTTTTT
>TRBV10-3|.|TRBJ1-1|.
CAISRGGGRGTEAFF
TGTGCCATCAGTCGTGGGGGGGGCCGAGGTACTGAAGCTTTCTTT
>TRBV12-3/TRBV12-4|.|TRBJ2-7|.
CASSWGLAYEQYF
TGTGCCAGCAGCTGGGGACTTGCCTACGAGCAGTACTTC
>TRBV29-1|medium-sized|TRBJ2-7|TRBD1
CSVACDRERTYEQYF
TGCAGCGTTGCGTGCGACAGGGAACGGACCTACGAGCAGTACTTC
>TRBV20-1|.|TRBJ2-1|TRBD2
CSALAGDGYNEQFF
TGCAGTGCACTAGCGGGAGACGGCTACAATGAGCAGTTCTTC
>TRBV21-1|many|TRBJ1-5|.
CASSSDRAGNQPQHF
TGTGCCAGCAGCTCGGACAGGGCGGGCAATCAGCCCCAGCATTTT
>TRBV20-1|.|TRBJ2-7|TRBD1
CSAYRTGYYEQYF
TGCAGTGCTTACCGGACAGGCTACTACGAGCAGTACTTC
>TRBV28|few|TRBJ2-7|.
CASRQDLDEQYF
TGTGCCAGCAGACAGGATCTCGACGAGCAGTACTTC
>TRBV5-1|.|TRBJ2-5|TRBD1
CASSLDGDRGLQTQYF
TGCGCCAGCAGCTTGGATGGGGACAGGGGGTTGCAGACCCAGTACTTC
>TRBV24-1|.|TRBJ1-6|.
CATSDSASPLHF
TGTGCCACCAGTGATTCGGCTTCACCCCTCCACTTT
>TRBV29-1|.|TRBJ2-7|.
CSVEDQNHEQYF
TGCAGCGTTGAAGATCAGAACCACGAGCAGTACTTC